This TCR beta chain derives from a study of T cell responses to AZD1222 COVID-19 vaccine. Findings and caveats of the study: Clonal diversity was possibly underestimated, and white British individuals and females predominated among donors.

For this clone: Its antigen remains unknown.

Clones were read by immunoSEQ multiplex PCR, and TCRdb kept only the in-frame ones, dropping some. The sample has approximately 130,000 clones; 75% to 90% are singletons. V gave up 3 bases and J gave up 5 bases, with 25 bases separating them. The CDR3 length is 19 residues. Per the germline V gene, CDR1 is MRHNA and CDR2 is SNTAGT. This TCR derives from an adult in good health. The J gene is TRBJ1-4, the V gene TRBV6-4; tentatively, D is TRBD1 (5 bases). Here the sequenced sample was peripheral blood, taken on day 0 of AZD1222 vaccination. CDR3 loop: CASSDWDLTWVTRNEKLFF. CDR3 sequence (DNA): TGTGCCAGCAGTGATTGGGACCTTACTTGGGTAACGCGGAATGAAAAACTGTTTTTT.